The entry below describes one T cell receptor (beta chain). The Seattle site enrolled patients during active infection and followed them longitudinally. The sample is drawn from a study of blood T cell repertoires in COVID-19. Whole-study context: Samples came from the United States, Italy and Spain, spanning acute and convalescent COVID-19. Sample material is recorded as cDNA or gDNA derived from T cells, B-cell-depleted T cells, or PBMCs.

There are 19 residues in the CDR3. Authors' analysis steps: The assay estimated nucleated cells by amplifying reference gene primers. Only in-frame clones appear in the TCRdb table, and some are missing; sequencing was by immunoSEQ multiplex PCR. That table furnishes V, J and clone size, whereas the DNA furnished D and trimming. The sample includes some 90,000 clones, about 89% of them seen just once. This TCR was recovered from a man aged 50-59 years with COVID-19, enrolled during active disease. The sequenced sample consisted of peripheral blood. The chain has TRBV1 and TRBJ1-5; whether TRBD1, the table's D call, matches the DNA was not checked. TRBV1 counts as a pseudogene. This chain's CDR3 is CTSSQDARSELYSNQPQHF. As DNA, the CDR3 is TGCACCAGCAGCCAAGATGCCAGGTCAGAACTTTATAGCAATCAGCCCCAGCATTTT.